Following are 16 T cell receptor beta chains from one sample sequenced in a study of blood T cell repertoires in COVID-19. Sequencing was performed with immunoSEQ multiplex PCR; in TCRdb, only in-frame clones are kept and a portion is missing. The table shows some 220,000 clones, with approximately 87% occurring only once. Specimen: PBMCs or T cells enriched from blood (not recorded which). The receptors derive from a woman in her fifties or sixties in a cohort exposed to, infected with or recovered from COVID-19 (not recorded which).

This chain uses TRBV6-5 with TRBJ1-1; TRBD1 matches 10 bases. Germline V gene sequence: CDR1 MNHEY, CDR2 SVGAGI. With 6 bases clipped from V and 2 bases from J, the junction kept 6 bases outside the gene matches. The CDR3 totals 15 residues. The chain's CDR3 is CASRRDRGPNTEAFF. The DNA of the CDR3 is TGTGCCAGCAGGCGGGACAGGGGCCCAAACACTGAAGCTTTCTTT.

This sequence joins TRBV3-1 (or the pseudogene TRBV3-2) and TRBJ2-7; the match to TRBD1 covers 12 bases. This CDR3 has 15 residues. V shed 1 base and J 7 bases; nucleotides not matched to a gene: 5. The germline CDR1 and CDR2 sequences are LGHDT and YNNKEL (reference sequence). The CDR3 protein is CASSQGGQGAEEQYF. The DNA for the CDR3 is TGTGCCAGCAGCCAAGGGGGACAGGGGGCGGAGGAGCAGTACTTC.

This rearrangement joins TRBV10-3 to TRBJ1-6, with TRBD1 matching over 7 bases. The CDR3 has 17 residues. Germline lookup yields CDR1 ENHRY and CDR2 SYGVKD. The junction had 14 bases not matched to a gene; V was cut back by 6 bases and J by 6 bases. CDR3 DNA: TGTGCCATCAGGGCACAACCCGGGACAGCTCCTAATTCACCCCTCCACTTT. Its translation is CAIRAQPGTAPNSPLHF.

This clone was counted a few times. V usage is TRBV4-3 and J usage is TRBJ1-2; weak D call: TRBD1 (5 bases). The V and J ends lost 5 bases and 6 bases respectively, with 22 bases between them. The CDR3 contains 16 residues. From germline, CDR1 is LGHNA and CDR2 YSLEER. DNA for the CDR3: TGCGCCAGCAGCTTACTGGGGGGGACTCCGGACAATGGCTACACCTTC. Amino acid sequence: CASSLLGGTPDNGYTF.

The table lists this clone with a count of one. V is TRBV7-3 and J is TRBJ2-7; a weak D match, TRBD2 (6 bases). The V end was cut by 0 bases, the J end by 3 bases, with 12 bases between. Germline CDR1 is SGHTA and CDR2 is FQGTGA. The CDR3 has 15 residues. DNA of the CDR3: TGTGCCAGCAGCTTAACCCCTAGCGCCTACTACGAGCAGTACTTC. This encodes CASSLTPSAYYEQYF.

The V gene is TRBV7-2, the J gene TRBJ2-4; maybe TRBD2 (6 bases). This CDR3 spans 18 amino acids. V was pared by 3 bases and J by 0 bases, with 18 bases between. Germline CDR1 SGHTA, CDR2 FQGNSA. This CDR3 is CASSFAGLNRLAKNIQYF. The DNA of the CDR3 is TGTGCCAGCAGCTTTGCGGGACTGAACCGCTTAGCCAAAAACATTCAGTACTTC.

This rearrangement joins TRBV9 to TRBJ2-1, with 11 bases lining up with TRBD2. Per the germline V gene, CDR1 is SGDLS and CDR2 is YYNGEE. V lost 3 bases and J lost 4; bases outside the gene matches: 6. This CDR3 region has 16 residues. CDR3 DNA: TGTGCCAGCAGCGGAACCGGGACTAGCGGATACAATGAGCAGTTCTTC. Amino acid sequence: CASSGTGTSGYNEQFF.

The chain employs TRBV5-4 and TRBJ2-1; D might be TRBD1 (5 bases). The CDR3 totals 14 residues. Between the trimmed V and J ends, which lost 0 bases and 7 bases, there was a span of 11 bases. Germline V gene sequence: CDR1 SGHNT, CDR2 YYREEE (reference sequence). The CDR3 spells CASSLVSGHNEQFF. The CDR3 DNA reads TGTGCCAGCAGCTTGGTTTCAGGGCATAATGAGCAGTTCTTC.

V usage is TRBV3-1 (or the pseudogene TRBV3-2) and J usage is TRBJ1-2; no reliable D call. V lost 1 base and J 8 bases, leaving 8 bases between the germline ends. Germline CDR1 is LGHDT and CDR2 is YNNKEL (reference sequence). The CDR3 has 12 residues. CDR3 DNA: TGTGCCAGCAGCCAAGGCTACGGGGGCTACACCTTC. It is translated as CASSQGYGGYTF.

The V gene is TRBV9, the J gene TRBJ2-5; 8 nucleotides agree with TRBD1. V was pared by 4 bases and J by 5 bases, with 10 bases of the junction left unmatched. CDR1 SGDLS and CDR2 YYNGEE come from the germline V gene. This CDR3 region has 15 residues. The CDR3 loop reads CASSPHRGAVETQYF. CDR3 DNA sequence: TGTGCCAGCAGCCCGCACAGGGGGGCGGTGGAGACCCAGTACTTC.

The chain has TRBV2 and TRBJ2-1; D uncertain. Trimming took 6 bases from V and 9 from J, leaving 12 bases between them. The CDR3 covers 12 residues. The germline V gene encodes CDR1 SNHLY and CDR2 FYNNEI. CDR3 residues: CASRVEATEQFF. The DNA for the CDR3 is TGTGCCAGCAGGGTAGAAGCCACTGAGCAGTTCTTC.

The chain links TRBV5-1 to TRBJ1-4; 7 bases fit TRBD1. The V and J ends lost 4 bases and 5 bases, in that order; junction bases with no gene match: 8. This CDR3 has 15 residues. CDR1 and CDR2 from the germline V gene are SGHRS and YFSETQ. The CDR3 DNA is TGCGCCAGCAGCCCTTGGGACAGTAGCAATGAAAAACTGTTTTTT. Its translation is CASSPWDSSNEKLFF.

The genes are TRBV2 and TRBJ2-1; 9 bases are a match to TRBD1. The CDR3 totals 15 residues. V was pared by 7 bases and J by 4 bases, with 8 bases of the junction left unmatched. Germline values: CDR1 SNHLY, CDR2 FYNNEI. DNA for the CDR3: TGTGCCAGCACCCAGGACAGGGGAGAATACAATGAGCAGTTCTTC. It translates to CASTQDRGEYNEQFF.

In DNA, the CDR3 is TGTGCCATCGCCGGGGGGGACAGAAGGCCCTACGAGCAGTACTTC. Amino acid sequence: CAIAGGDRRPYEQYF. The chain combines TRBV6-5 with TRBJ2-7, with a weak D call TRBD2 (8 bases). In germline, CDR1 is MNHEY, CDR2 SVGAGI. The CDR3 length is 15 residues. V was pared by 10 bases and J by 2 bases, with 21 bases between.

This chain connects TRBV7-9 to TRBJ1-6, with D tentatively TRBD1 (5 bases). Per the germline V gene, CDR1 is SEHNR and CDR2 is FQNEAQ (reference sequence). The CDR3 loop spans 15 amino acids. V was pared by 1 base and J by 7 bases, with 11 bases between. In DNA, the CDR3 is TGTGCCAGCAGCTTAGGCGACAGCCAAAATTCACCCCTCCACTTT. Its protein is CASSLGDSQNSPLHF.

This chain connects TRBV5-1 to TRBJ1-4; D is perhaps TRBD1 (5 bases). The V end lost 2 bases, the J end lost 7 bases, and 15 bases lay between the germline ends. This CDR3 has 15 residues. Germline V gene lookup returns CDR1 SGHRS and CDR2 YFSETQ. This chain's CDR3 is CASSLTGPYGEKLFF. The CDR3 DNA follows: TGCGCCAGCAGCTTAACAGGCCCCTATGGTGAAAAACTGTTTTTT.